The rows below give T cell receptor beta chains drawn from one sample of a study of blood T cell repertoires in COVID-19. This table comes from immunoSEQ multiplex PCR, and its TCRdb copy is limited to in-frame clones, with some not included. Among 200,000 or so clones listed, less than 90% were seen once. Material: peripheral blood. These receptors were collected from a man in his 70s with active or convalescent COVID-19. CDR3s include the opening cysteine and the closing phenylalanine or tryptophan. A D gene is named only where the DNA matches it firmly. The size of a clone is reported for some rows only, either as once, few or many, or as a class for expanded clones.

cdr3_nt: TGTGCCAGCAGTTACGGGCTGGGTACTGAGCAGTACTTC
cdr3_aa: CASSYGLGTEQYF
clone_size: NA
v_call: TRBV6-2/TRBV6-3
j_call: TRBJ2-7
d_call: NA

cdr3_nt: TGTGCCAGCTCAGGACAGTCTAGGGGCACAGATACGCAGTATTTT
cdr3_aa: CASSGQSRGTDTQYF
clone_size: NA
v_call: TRBV18
j_call: TRBJ2-3
d_call: NA

cdr3_nt: TGCGCCAGCAAGGAGAATTTTCTCACAGATACGCAGTATTTT
cdr3_aa: CASKENFLTDTQYF
clone_size: NA
v_call: TRBV10-1
j_call: TRBJ2-3
d_call: NA

cdr3_nt: TGTGCCAGCTCACCACCTCAACAGGGTATCCACAATGAGCAGTTCTTC
cdr3_aa: CASSPPQQGIHNEQFF
clone_size: NA
v_call: TRBV18
j_call: TRBJ2-1
d_call: NA

cdr3_nt: TGTGCCAGCACTGAGAGCACTAGCCTTGAGGACGATACGCAGTATTTT
cdr3_aa: CASTESTSLEDDTQYF
clone_size: NA
v_call: TRBV7-6
j_call: TRBJ2-3
d_call: NA

cdr3_nt: TGTGCCAGCATCCCCCAATTGGGGGGAAATGAAAAACTGTTTTTT
cdr3_aa: CASIPQLGGNEKLFF
clone_size: NA
v_call: TRBV6-4
j_call: TRBJ1-4
d_call: NA

cdr3_nt: TGTGCCAGCAGCTTTCAAGGGAGTCCTTACGAGCAGTACTTC
cdr3_aa: CASSFQGSPYEQYF
clone_size: NA
v_call: TRBV7-2
j_call: TRBJ2-7
d_call: NA

cdr3_nt: TGTGCCACCGCGCAAACCCTACGGACTTGGCCCTTCGAGCAGTACTTC
cdr3_aa: CATAQTLRTWPFEQYF
clone_size: NA
v_call: TRBV10-3
j_call: TRBJ2-7
d_call: NA

cdr3_nt: TGTGCCAGCCGACAGGGGGCAAGGGAGCAGTACTTC
cdr3_aa: CASRQGAREQYF
clone_size: NA
v_call: TRBV5-6
j_call: TRBJ2-7
d_call: TRBD1

cdr3_nt: TGTGCCAGTAGTATCATGGGGGGAACCTACGAGCAGTACTTC
cdr3_aa: CASSIMGGTYEQYF
clone_size: NA
v_call: TRBV19
j_call: TRBJ2-7
d_call: NA

cdr3_nt: TGTGCCAGCAGTTACCGGACAGGGGGGGAGCCCCAGCATTTT
cdr3_aa: CASSYRTGGEPQHF
clone_size: NA
v_call: TRBV6-5
j_call: TRBJ1-5
d_call: TRBD1

cdr3_nt: TGTGCCAGCAGCGGACAGGGTAGCTCCTACGAGCAGTACTTC
cdr3_aa: CASSGQGSSYEQYF
clone_size: NA
v_call: TRBV5-5
j_call: TRBJ2-7
d_call: TRBD1

cdr3_nt: TGTGCCAGCAGCTTGGCCTCAGGGTTTGAGCAGTACTTC
cdr3_aa: CASSLASGFEQYF
clone_size: NA
v_call: TRBV5-5
j_call: TRBJ2-7
d_call: NA

cdr3_nt: TGCGCCAGCAGCCAAGATCGTAGCGGTCACACTGAAGCTTTCTTT
cdr3_aa: CASSQDRSGHTEAFF
clone_size: NA
v_call: TRBV4-1
j_call: TRBJ1-1
d_call: NA

cdr3_nt: TGTGCCAGCAGTTACAGGTCCGACAGGAAGAACACTGAAGCTTTCTTT
cdr3_aa: CASSYRSDRKNTEAFF
clone_size: NA
v_call: TRBV6-2/TRBV6-3
j_call: TRBJ1-1
d_call: NA

cdr3_nt: TGTGCCTGGGGAGGGCTTACAAAGACCCAGTACTTC
cdr3_aa: CAWGGLTKTQYF
clone_size: NA
v_call: TRBV30
j_call: TRBJ2-5
d_call: NA

cdr3_nt: TGCGCCAGCAGCTTGGGCGGGCAGCTGAACACTGAAGCTTTCTTT
cdr3_aa: CASSLGGQLNTEAFF
clone_size: NA
v_call: TRBV5-1
j_call: TRBJ1-1
d_call: NA

cdr3_nt: TGTGCCAGCAAGGGACTAGCGGACACAGATACGCAGTATTTT
cdr3_aa: CASKGLADTDTQYF
clone_size: few
v_call: TRBV2
j_call: TRBJ2-3
d_call: TRBD2

cdr3_nt: TGTGCCAGCAGCGATCCAGGGGAATCGAACACTGAAGCTTTCTTT
cdr3_aa: CASSDPGESNTEAFF
clone_size: NA
v_call: TRBV7-2
j_call: TRBJ1-1
d_call: NA

cdr3_nt: TGTGCCAGCAGTTTGCCAAGACAGGCTCCGTCTGGAAACACCATATATTTT
cdr3_aa: CASSLPRQAPSGNTIYF
clone_size: NA
v_call: TRBV27
j_call: TRBJ1-3
d_call: NA

cdr3_nt: TGTGCCAGCACCCGACTTTTGAGCACCGGGGAGCTGTTTTTT
cdr3_aa: CASTRLLSTGELFF
clone_size: NA
v_call: TRBV2
j_call: TRBJ2-2
d_call: NA

cdr3_nt: TGTGCCAGCACCCCCCGTGAGCGGGAGACCACTGGTGAGCAGTACTTC
cdr3_aa: CASTPRERETTGEQYF
clone_size: medium-sized
v_call: TRBV7-9
j_call: TRBJ2-7
d_call: TRBD2

cdr3_nt: TGTGCCAGCAGCTTAGAGGGTTATACTAGCGGGGGAATTTCCTACAATGAGCAGTTCTTC
cdr3_aa: CASSLEGYTSGGISYNEQFF
clone_size: few
v_call: TRBV7-6
j_call: TRBJ2-1
d_call: TRBD2

cdr3_nt: TGTGCCAGCAGCGTAGATGGGAATCCGGGGTACGAGCAGTACTTC
cdr3_aa: CASSVDGNPGYEQYF
clone_size: NA
v_call: TRBV9
j_call: TRBJ2-7
d_call: NA

cdr3_nt: TGTGCCAGCAGTGAAATGTATATGGGAGAAAGGGCGAGGGAGCAGTACTTC
cdr3_aa: CASSEMYMGERAREQYF
clone_size: NA
v_call: TRBV6-1
j_call: TRBJ2-7
d_call: NA

cdr3_nt: TGTGCCAGCAGCTTAGGAGTAGGCGGGAGGGGTTCCTACGAGCAGTACTTC
cdr3_aa: CASSLGVGGRGSYEQYF
clone_size: NA
v_call: TRBV7-6
j_call: TRBJ2-7
d_call: TRBD2

cdr3_nt: TGCGCCAGCAGCCAAGATGCAGTCTATGGCTACACCTTC
cdr3_aa: CASSQDAVYGYTF
clone_size: NA
v_call: TRBV4-3
j_call: TRBJ1-2
d_call: NA

cdr3_nt: TGCGCCAGCAGCGGGGGACAGGGCCCGACTTACGAGCAGTACTTC
cdr3_aa: CASSGGQGPTYEQYF
clone_size: once
v_call: TRBV5-1
j_call: TRBJ2-7
d_call: TRBD1

cdr3_nt: TGTGCCAGCTCACCACTCTCCCCGTCGGTTTACACTGAAGCTTTCTTT
cdr3_aa: CASSPLSPSVYTEAFF
clone_size: NA
v_call: TRBV18
j_call: TRBJ1-1
d_call: NA

cdr3_nt: TGCGCCAGCTCTCCGGGACAGGGGAACGGCTACACCTTC
cdr3_aa: CASSPGQGNGYTF
clone_size: NA
v_call: TRBV5-1
j_call: TRBJ1-2
d_call: TRBD1

cdr3_nt: TGTGCCAGCAGCCGCGACAGGGTCGATGGCTACACCTTC
cdr3_aa: CASSRDRVDGYTF
clone_size: NA
v_call: TRBV5-5
j_call: TRBJ1-2
d_call: TRBD1

cdr3_nt: TGTGCCAGCAGCACAATGACTAGCGGGAGTCCCCATGAGCAGTTCTTC
cdr3_aa: CASSTMTSGSPHEQFF
clone_size: once
v_call: TRBV11-3
j_call: TRBJ2-1
d_call: TRBD2

cdr3_nt: TGTGCCAGCAGTGAATCCGGTGGTTCACCCCTCCACTTT
cdr3_aa: CASSESGGSPLHF
clone_size: NA
v_call: TRBV25-1
j_call: TRBJ1-6
d_call: NA

cdr3_nt: TGTGCCAGCAGCTTGGTGCCAGGGCCCCTGAACACTGAAGCTTTCTTT
cdr3_aa: CASSLVPGPLNTEAFF
clone_size: NA
v_call: TRBV5-6
j_call: TRBJ1-1
d_call: NA

cdr3_nt: TGTGCCAGCAGCCCAATGGGCCAGGGTCCTTCCTACGAGCAGTACTTC
cdr3_aa: CASSPMGQGPSYEQYF
clone_size: NA
v_call: TRBV2
j_call: TRBJ2-7
d_call: NA

cdr3_nt: TGTGCCAGCAGTGAAGCGGTGACTGTCCGAACACATTGGCCCCAGCATTTT
cdr3_aa: CASSEAVTVRTHWPQHF
clone_size: NA
v_call: TRBV2
j_call: TRBJ1-5
d_call: NA

cdr3_nt: TGTGCCAGCAGCCAAGTTGGGGGCCATGCATCCTCCTACGAGCAGTACTTC
cdr3_aa: CASSQVGGHASSYEQYF
clone_size: once
v_call: TRBV14
j_call: TRBJ2-7
d_call: NA

cdr3_nt: TGTGCCAGTAGCTCCACAGTCTCTGGGGCCAACGTCCTGACTTTC
cdr3_aa: CASSSTVSGANVLTF
clone_size: once
v_call: TRBV5-6
j_call: TRBJ2-6
d_call: NA

cdr3_nt: TGTGCCAGCACCAAACAGGGCCCCTATGGCTACACCTTC
cdr3_aa: CASTKQGPYGYTF
clone_size: NA
v_call: TRBV28
j_call: TRBJ1-2
d_call: NA